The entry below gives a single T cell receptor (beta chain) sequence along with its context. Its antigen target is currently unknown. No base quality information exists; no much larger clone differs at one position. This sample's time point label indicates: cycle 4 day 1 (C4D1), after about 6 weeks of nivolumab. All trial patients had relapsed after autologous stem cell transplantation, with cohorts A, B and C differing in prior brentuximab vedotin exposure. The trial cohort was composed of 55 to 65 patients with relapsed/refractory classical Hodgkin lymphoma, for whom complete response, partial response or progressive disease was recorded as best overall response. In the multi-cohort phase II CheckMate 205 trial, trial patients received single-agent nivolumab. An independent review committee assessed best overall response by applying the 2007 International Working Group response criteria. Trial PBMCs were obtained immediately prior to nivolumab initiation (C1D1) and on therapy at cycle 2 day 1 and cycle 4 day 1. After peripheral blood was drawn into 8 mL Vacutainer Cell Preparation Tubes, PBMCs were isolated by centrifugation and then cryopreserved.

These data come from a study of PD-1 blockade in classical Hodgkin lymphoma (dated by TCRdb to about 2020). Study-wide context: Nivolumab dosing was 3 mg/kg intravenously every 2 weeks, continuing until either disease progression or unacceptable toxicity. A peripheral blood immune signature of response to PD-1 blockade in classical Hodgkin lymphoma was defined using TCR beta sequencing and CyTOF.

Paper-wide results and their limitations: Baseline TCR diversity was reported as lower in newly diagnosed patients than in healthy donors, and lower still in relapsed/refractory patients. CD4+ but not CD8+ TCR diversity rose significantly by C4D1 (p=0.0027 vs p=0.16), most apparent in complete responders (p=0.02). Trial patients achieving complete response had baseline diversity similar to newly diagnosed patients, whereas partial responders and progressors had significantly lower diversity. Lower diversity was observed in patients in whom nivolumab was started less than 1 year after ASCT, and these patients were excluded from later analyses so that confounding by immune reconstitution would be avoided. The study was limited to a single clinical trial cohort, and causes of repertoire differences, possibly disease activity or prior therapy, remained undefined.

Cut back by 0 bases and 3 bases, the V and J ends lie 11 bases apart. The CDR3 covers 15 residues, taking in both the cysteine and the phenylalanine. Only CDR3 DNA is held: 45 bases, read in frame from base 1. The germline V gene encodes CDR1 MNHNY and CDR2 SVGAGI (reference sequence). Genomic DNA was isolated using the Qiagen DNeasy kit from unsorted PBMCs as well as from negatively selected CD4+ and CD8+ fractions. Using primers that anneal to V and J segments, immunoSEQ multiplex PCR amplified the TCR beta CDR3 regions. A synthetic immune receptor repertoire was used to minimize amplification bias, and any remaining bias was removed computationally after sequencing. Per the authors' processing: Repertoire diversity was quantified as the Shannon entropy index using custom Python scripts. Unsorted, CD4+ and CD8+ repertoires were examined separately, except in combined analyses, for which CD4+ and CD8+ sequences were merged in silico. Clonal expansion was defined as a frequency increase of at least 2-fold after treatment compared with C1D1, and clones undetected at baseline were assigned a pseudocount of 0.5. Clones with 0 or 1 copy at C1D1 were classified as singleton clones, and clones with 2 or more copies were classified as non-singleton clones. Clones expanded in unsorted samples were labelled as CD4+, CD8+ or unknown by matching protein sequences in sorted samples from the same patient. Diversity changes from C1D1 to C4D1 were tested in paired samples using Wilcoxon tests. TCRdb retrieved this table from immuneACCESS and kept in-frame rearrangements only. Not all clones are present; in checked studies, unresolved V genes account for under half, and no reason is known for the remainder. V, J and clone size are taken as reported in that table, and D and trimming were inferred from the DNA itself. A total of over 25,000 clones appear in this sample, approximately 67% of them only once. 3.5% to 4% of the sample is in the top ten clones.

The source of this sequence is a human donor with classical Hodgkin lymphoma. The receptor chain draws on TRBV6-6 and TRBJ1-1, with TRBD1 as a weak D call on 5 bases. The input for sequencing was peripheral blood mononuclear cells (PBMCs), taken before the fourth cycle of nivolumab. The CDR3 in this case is CASSYSPTGDTEAFF. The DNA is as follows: TGTGCCAGCAGTTACTCACCTACGGGGGACACTGAAGCTTTCTTT.